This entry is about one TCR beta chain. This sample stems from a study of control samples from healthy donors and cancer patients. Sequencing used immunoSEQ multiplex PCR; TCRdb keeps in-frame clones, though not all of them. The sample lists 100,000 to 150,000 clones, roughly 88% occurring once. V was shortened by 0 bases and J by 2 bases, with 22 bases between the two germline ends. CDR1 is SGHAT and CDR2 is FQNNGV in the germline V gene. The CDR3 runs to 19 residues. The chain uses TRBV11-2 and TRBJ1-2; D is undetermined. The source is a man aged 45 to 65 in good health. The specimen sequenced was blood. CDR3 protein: CASSLDVGGGTLRNYGYTF. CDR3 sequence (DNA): TGTGCCAGCAGCTTAGATGTGGGAGGCGGAACCTTACGGAACTATGGCTACACCTTC.